This T cell receptor (beta chain) was identified during a study of post-analysis software for immune sequencing data. At the level of the study: Relapsing-remitting, secondary progressive and progressive-relapsing courses of multiple sclerosis were included. General study points: Patients showed TRBV5-6, TRBV5-1 and TRBV20-1 among 4 or 5 TRBV segments more frequent than in controls. Under F measure analysis, samples from one preparation batch co-clustered strongly. Multiple sclerosis was associated with a significant reduction in normalized Chao1 diversity relative to controls.

As for this clonotype: The antigen remains undetermined.

The CDR3 sequence is 14 residues long. The V gene end was trimmed by 6 bases and the J gene end by 2 bases; junction bases not matched to a gene: 3. Germline lookup yields CDR1 SNHLY and CDR2 FYNNEI. Prepared libraries of TCR beta cDNA carried unique molecular identifiers. TCRdb used MiXCR to reprocess the PCR reads, holding one entry per CDR3 protein. Of hundreds of thousands of distinct CDR3 sequences in the sample, 25% to 30% were seen once. The TCR originated in a girl between 10 and 17 years old with multiple sclerosis. The chain links TRBV2 to TRBJ2-1, with 8 bases that match TRBD2. The sample comprised blood. CDR3 loop: CASRGTRTYNEQFF. The CDR3 bases are TGTGCCAGCAGGGGGACTAGGACCTACAATGAGCAGTTCTTC.